The next 13 T cell receptor beta chains were all read from a single sample in a study of siplizumab effects on memory and regulatory T cells. This table comes from immunoSEQ multiplex PCR, and its TCRdb copy is limited to in-frame clones, with some not included. The sample lists approximately 100,000 clones; roughly 94% were seen once. Sequencing was performed on Tregs sorted from blood. Receptors originate from a human donor in good health.

The V call is TRBV19, the J call TRBJ1-1; possible D gene TRBD1, 5 bases. Germline CDR1 and CDR2: LNHDA and SQIVND (reference sequence). The CDR3 length is 15 residues. V dropped 9 bases and J dropped 1 base, with 18 bases sitting between them. For the CDR3, the DNA is TGTGCCAGCAGCGCCGGGCCGCAGGGGAACACTGAAGCTTTCTTT. Its translation is CASSAGPQGNTEAFF.

The chain combines TRBV7-2 with TRBJ1-4, with 8 bases matching TRBD1. Germline-derived CDR1 and CDR2 are SGHTA and FQGNSA. The V gene end was trimmed by 1 base and the J gene end by 5 bases; junction bases not matched to a gene: 3. CDR3 size: 15 residues. Here the CDR3 reads CASSLGDRRNEKLFF. As DNA, the CDR3 is TGTGCCAGCAGCTTAGGGGACAGGCGGAATGAAAAACTGTTTTTT.

V gene TRBV29-1 combines with J gene TRBJ1-2; 7 bases align to TRBD1. This CDR3 is 14 amino acids long. CDR1 and CDR2 from the germline V gene are SQVTM and ANQGSEA. V gave up 5 bases and J gave up 2 bases; unmatched junction bases: 8. CDR3 sequence: CSVLRDSKNYGYTF. The CDR3, as DNA: TGCAGCGTTCTGAGGGACAGCAAAAACTATGGCTACACCTTC.

To note about this clone: Its ends do not fully match the called genes, so a read error is possible. The CDR3 nucleotides read TGTGCCAGTAGGATAGCGGGAGGCCCCACAGATACGCAGTATTTT. Protein product: CASRIAGGPTDTQYF. This chain connects TRBV19 to TRBJ2-3; 10 bases are a match to TRBD2. In germline, CDR1 is LNHDA, CDR2 SQIVND (reference sequence). There are 15 residues in the CDR3.

The chain combines TRBV7-9 with TRBJ1-6; the match to TRBD1 covers 8 bases. This CDR3 has 13 residues. The germline V gene encodes CDR1 SEHNR and CDR2 FQNEAQ (reference sequence). J gave up 10 bases and V 3 bases, and 2 bases lay outside the gene matches. This chain's CDR3 is CASSLTGASPLHF. The DNA for the CDR3 is TGTGCCAGCAGCTTGACAGGGGCATCACCCCTCCACTTT.

This chain uses TRBV10-3 with TRBJ1-1; D gene ambiguous. This CDR3 comprises 14 residues. Germline V gene lookup returns CDR1 ENHRY and CDR2 SYGVKD. Trimming shortened V by 4 bases and J by 5 bases, and 14 bases separated the two germline ends. CDR3 protein: CAISGREGETEAFF. The CDR3 region has the DNA TGTGCCATCAGTGGGAGGGAGGGTGAGACTGAAGCTTTCTTT.

As DNA, the CDR3 is TGTGCCAGCAGTTTCAGGTTGGCAGGCTATGGCTACACCTTC. Translating gives CASSFRLAGYGYTF. The chain combines TRBV6-5 with TRBJ1-2; no definite D call. Germline V CDR1 and CDR2: MNHEY, SVGAGI. V lost 4 bases and J 4 bases, leaving 13 bases between the germline ends. This CDR3 has 14 residues.

In its sample, this clone was seen once. The chain has TRBV7-8 and TRBJ2-5, with D possibly matching TRBD1 (5 bases). Germline V gene lookup returns CDR1 SGHVS and CDR2 FQNEAQ. V was trimmed by 1 base and J by 2 bases, leaving 8 bases between them. The CDR3 sequence is 14 residues long. The CDR3: CASSLGGKQETQYF. CDR3 nucleotide sequence: TGTGCCAGCAGCTTAGGGGGCAAACAAGAGACCCAGTACTTC. Combining the CDR3 with reference TRBV7-8 and TRBJ2-5 gives the whole variable domain GAGVSQSPRYKVAKRGQDVALRCDPISGHVSLFWYQQALGQGPEFLTYFQNEAQLDKSGLPSDRFFAERPEGSVSTLKIQRTQQEDSAVYLCASSLGGKQETQYFGPGTRLLVL.

The V call is TRBV7-9, the J call TRBJ1-5; D unclear. V lost 1 base and J lost 5, with 9 bases in between. Germline lookup yields CDR1 SEHNR and CDR2 FQNEAQ (reference sequence). This CDR3 is 14 amino acids long. The CDR3 sequence is CASSLDGVDQPQHF. In DNA form, the CDR3 reads TGTGCCAGCAGCTTAGATGGGGTGGATCAGCCCCAGCATTTT.

The rearrangement links TRBV6-5 to TRBJ1-2; D remains unclear. Germline CDR1 and CDR2: MNHEY and SVGAGI. Trimming stripped 2 bases from V and 3 bases from J, with 10 bases between. This CDR3 has 14 amino acids. The CDR3 nucleotides are TGTGCCAGCAGTTACACGCCTCGAGACTATGGCTACACCTTC. It is translated as CASSYTPRDYGYTF.

This clone came up once. The rearrangement uses TRBV5-1 and TRBJ1-5; possible D gene TRBD1, 5 bases. This CDR3 spans 15 amino acids. Germline V gene data show CDR1 as SGHRS and CDR2 as YFSETQ. Deletions cut 4 bases from V and 0 bases from J, with 11 bases between. The CDR3 protein is CASSPGTVSNQPQHF. The DNA for the CDR3 is TGCGCCAGCAGCCCGGGGACGGTTAGCAATCAGCCCCAGCATTTT.

The J gene is TRBJ1-1, the V gene TRBV20-1, with no clear D. Germline V lookup: CDR1 DFQATT, CDR2 SNEGSKA (reference sequence). This CDR3 is 11 amino acids long. Trimming removed 4 bases at V and 4 bases at J, with 7 bases between. The CDR3 region has the DNA TGCAGTGCTATGGGGAGCACTGAAGCTTTCTTT. Translation: CSAMGSTEAFF.

This chain joins TRBV7-3 and TRBJ2-7; 11 nucleotides align to TRBD2. Losses at the gene ends were 5 bases for V and 2 bases for J; bases not matched to a gene: 11. Germline V CDR1 and CDR2: SGHTA, FQGTGA. This CDR3 contains 17 residues. In DNA form, the CDR3 reads TGTGCCAGCAGCCCAAGGCCAGGGACTAGCGGAACCTACGAGCAGTACTTC. Amino acid sequence: CASSPRPGTSGTYEQYF.